The rows below give T cell receptor beta chains drawn from one sample of a study of cytotoxic CD8 clonotypes in ibrutinib-treated CLL. The data were produced by immunoSEQ multiplex PCR, yet TCRdb's version contains in-frame clones alone and is incomplete. In the table there are some 310,000 clones, roughly 85% of which are singletons. The starting material was PBMCs, obtained before ibrutinib treatment. The receptors were gathered from a human donor with chronic lymphocytic leukemia. CDR3s include the opening cysteine and the closing phenylalanine or tryptophan. The D gene is left open where the match is weak. Not all rows give a size; the values are once, few, many and, for expanded clones, a class.

V: TRBV29-1; size: .; J: TRBJ2-1; D: TRBD2; CDR3: CSVRGLAGGLSSYNEQFF; DNA: TGCAGCGTACGGGGACTAGCGGGAGGGCTGAGCTCCTACAATGAGCAGTTCTTC
V: TRBV7-9; size: once; J: TRBJ1-4; D: .; CDR3: CASSEQGVLRTEKLFF; DNA: TGTGCCAGCAGCGAACAGGGTGTTCTAAGGACTGAAAAACTGTTTTTT
V: TRBV7-6; size: .; J: TRBJ2-3; D: .; CDR3: CASSSGNTDTQYF; DNA: TGTGCCAGCAGCTCCGGGAACACAGATACGCAGTATTTT
V: TRBV30; size: .; J: TRBJ1-2; D: TRBD1; CDR3: CAWSPKYNRGRGYTF; DNA: TGTGCCTGGAGTCCGAAATACAACAGGGGTCGGGGCTACACCTTC
V: TRBV19; size: once; J: TRBJ2-6; D: TRBD2; CDR3: CASSTASGRVSSGANVLTF; DNA: TGTGCCAGTAGTACGGCTAGCGGGAGGGTCAGCTCTGGGGCCAACGTCCTGACTTTC
V: TRBV18; size: .; J: TRBJ2-7; D: .; CDR3: CASSPLGRAYEQYF; DNA: TGTGCCAGCTCACCTCTCGGACGGGCCTACGAGCAGTACTTC
V: TRBV19; size: .; J: TRBJ1-5; D: .; CDR3: CASSMAGWQPQHF; DNA: TGTGCCAGTAGTATGGCAGGGTGGCAGCCCCAGCATTTT
V: TRBV5-1; size: .; J: TRBJ2-3; D: .; CDR3: CASSLGYRDKDTQYF; DNA: TGCGCCAGCAGCTTGGGGTATAGGGATAAGGATACGCAGTATTTT
V: TRBV2; size: .; J: TRBJ2-1; D: .; CDR3: CASSVVGSYNEQFF; DNA: TGTGCCAGCAGTGTCGTAGGGTCCTACAATGAGCAGTTCTTC
V: TRBV19; size: few; J: TRBJ1-4; D: .; CDR3: CASGATNEKLFF; DNA: TGTGCCAGTGGAGCAACTAATGAAAAACTGTTTTTT
V: TRBV30; size: .; J: TRBJ1-5; D: TRBD1; CDR3: CASQGDNQPQHF; DNA: TGTGCCTCTCAGGGGGACAATCAGCCCCAGCATTTT
V: TRBV19; size: .; J: TRBJ2-7; D: .; CDR3: CASSMARVGEQYF; DNA: TGTGCCAGTAGTATGGCCAGGGTCGGCGAGCAGTACTTC
V: TRBV2; size: .; J: TRBJ2-5; D: .; CDR3: CASSEYGQETQYF; DNA: TGTGCCAGCAGTGAATACGGACAAGAGACCCAGTACTTC
V: TRBV2; size: .; J: TRBJ2-3; D: TRBD2; CDR3: CASPSGDSTDTQYF; DNA: TGTGCCAGCCCTAGCGGAGATAGCACAGATACGCAGTATTTT
V: TRBV12-5; size: .; J: TRBJ1-2; D: TRBD1; CDR3: CASGPSRGGRNTF; DNA: TGTGCTAGTGGTCCCTCCAGGGGGGGGAGGAACACCTTC
V: TRBV27; size: .; J: TRBJ2-7; D: TRBD2; CDR3: CASRSKGLAGTYEQYF; DNA: TGTGCCAGCCGATCTAAGGGACTAGCGGGGACCTACGAGCAGTACTTC